This T cell receptor (beta chain) was identified in a study of identical twins. TCRdb re-called the 5' RACE reads with MiXCR, one entry per CDR3 protein. Altogether 1.5 million or so distinct CDR3 sequences are present, under 35% being singletons, with the ten largest covering about 0.27%. The CDR3 spans 19 residues. Germline CDR1 and CDR2: MNHEY and SVGAGI. Points from the study as a whole: Alpha sequences that were out-of-frame and twin-shared showed an excess of low generation probability.

Note on this clonotype: No antigen is known for it. One end of the junction varies from germline; a read error may be responsible.

The chain recombines TRBV6-5 with TRBJ2-3; 14 bases line up with TRBD2. The sequenced sample consisted of cord blood. The TCR comes from a newborn girl in good health. The CDR3, as DNA: TGTGCCAGCAGTTACTCCGGGACTAGCGGGAGAAGGTACACAGGTACGCAGTATTTT. Residues: CASSYSGTSGRRYTGTQYF.